This TCR beta chain was observed in a study of cytomegalovirus exposure and HLA in healthy donors. Study outcomes and limitations: The study put about 180 TCR beta chains on its list as cytomegalovirus-associated. Follow-up analysis found HLA locus-dependent TCR association rates, highest for DRB1 and lowest for HLA-C.

Trimming took off 3 bases at V and 2 bases at J, with 11 bases between the two ends. Per germline, CDR1 MNHEY and CDR2 SMNVEV (reference sequence). This CDR3 has 14 residues. This clone showed up just a few times. Its matching antigen is unknown. Among the donors, all were healthy bone marrow donors. Primers for the PCR totalled 60 Vbeta and 13 Jbeta. The table came from immunoSEQ multiplex PCR; TCRdb's copy has only in-frame clones and leaves some out. The sample has 90,000 to 150,000 clones; approximately 8% are singletons. The sequence derives from a woman in her thirties or forties in good health and CMV-seropositive. The specimen was PBMCs. The chain recombines TRBV27 with TRBJ2-7, with D possibly being TRBD2 (7 bases). This CDR3 is CASSLGGGTYEQYF. The CDR3 DNA reads TGTGCCAGCAGTTTGGGAGGGGGGACCTACGAGCAGTACTTC.